This T cell receptor beta chain appears in the sequencing data of a study of blood T cell repertoires in COVID-19. Across the whole study: Specimens from acute and convalescent COVID-19 originated in the United States, Italy and Spain. Sources were T cells, B-cell-depleted T cells, or PBMCs; the material itself was cDNA or gDNA.

Source study methods: The assay estimated nucleated cells by amplifying reference gene primers. Sequencing used immunoSEQ multiplex PCR; TCRdb keeps in-frame clones, though not all of them. V and J calls and clone size follow that table, whereas D and trimming were derived from the DNA. This sample has about 30,000 clones; 92% occur once, and the top ten carry over 2%. The source material was peripheral blood. This clonotype was sampled from a man aged 50-60 years with active COVID-19.

The CDR3 coding sequence is TGTGCCAGCAGCTTTTGGGACAGGGAAAAAGAGACCCAGTACTTC. It encodes CASSFWDREKETQYF. The chain couples TRBV5-6 to TRBJ2-5; 9 nucleotides align to TRBD1. Germline V CDR1 and CDR2: SGHDT, YYEEEE. The CDR3 length is 15 residues. J gave up 3 bases and V 2 bases, and 5 bases lay outside the gene matches.